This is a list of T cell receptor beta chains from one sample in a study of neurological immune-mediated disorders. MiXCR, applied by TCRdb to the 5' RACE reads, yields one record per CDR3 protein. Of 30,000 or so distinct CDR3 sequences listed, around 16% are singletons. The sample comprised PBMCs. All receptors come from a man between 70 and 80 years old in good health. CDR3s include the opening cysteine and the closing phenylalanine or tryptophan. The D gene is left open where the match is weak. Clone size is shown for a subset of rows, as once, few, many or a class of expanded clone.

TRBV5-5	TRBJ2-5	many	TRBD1	TGTGCCAGCAGCTTGGGTTCAGGGGGCGTGGAGACCCAGTACTTC	CASSLGSGGVETQYF
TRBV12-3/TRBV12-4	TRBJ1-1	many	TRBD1	TGTGCCAGCCACGAACAGGGGTCTAAGGAAGCTTTCTTT	CASHEQGSKEAFF
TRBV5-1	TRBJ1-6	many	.	TGCGCCAGCAGCTTGGGAGATACGAATTCACCCCTCCACTTT	CASSLGDTNSPLHF
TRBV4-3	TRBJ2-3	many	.	TGCGCCAGCAGCCCCCTCGACGGGGGCCGGACAGATACGCAGTATTTT	CASSPLDGGRTDTQYF
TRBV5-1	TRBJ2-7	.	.	TGCGCCATTGGCTTTTACGGGATTTACGAGCAGTACTTC	CAIGFYGIYEQYF
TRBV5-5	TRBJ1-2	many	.	TGTGCCAGCAGCTGGGGCGCGTTCAACTATGGCTACACCTTC	CASSWGAFNYGYTF
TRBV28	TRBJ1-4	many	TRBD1	TGTGCCAGTTCGACAGGGGGAGAAAAACTGTTTTTT	CASSTGGEKLFF
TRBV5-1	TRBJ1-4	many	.	TGCGCCAGCAGCGGAAATACAGCAACTAATGAAAAACTGTTTTTT	CASSGNTATNEKLFF
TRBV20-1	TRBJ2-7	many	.	TGCAGTGCTAGAGCCCCACAGGGATACTACGAGCAGTACTTC	CSARAPQGYYEQYF
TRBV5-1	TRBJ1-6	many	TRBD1	TGCGCCAGCAGCCCCAGACAGGGTAATTCACCCCTCCACTTT	CASSPRQGNSPLHF
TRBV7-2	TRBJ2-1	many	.	TGTGCCAGCAGTCTTAGACCCACGCAATGGGGTCAAGCCTACAATGAGCAGTTCTTC	CASSLRPTQWGQAYNEQFF
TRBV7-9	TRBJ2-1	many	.	TGTGCCAGCAGCTTAGAGGGCTCTGTCCAGTTCTTC	CASSLEGSVQFF
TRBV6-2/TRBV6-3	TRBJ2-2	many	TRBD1	TGTGCCAGCAGTACCTACAGGGGGCCAGGCACCGGGGAGCTGTTTTTT	CASSTYRGPGTGELFF
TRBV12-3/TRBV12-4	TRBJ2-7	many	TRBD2	TGTGCCAGCAGTCCGAGCGGGGTCTACGAGCAGTACTTC	CASSPSGVYEQYF
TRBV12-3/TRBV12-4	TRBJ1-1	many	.	TGTGCCAGCAGTTTTTATCAGCCGAAGGACACTGAAGCTTTCTTT	CASSFYQPKDTEAFF
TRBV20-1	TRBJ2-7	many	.	TGCAGTGCTACAGGGTTCTCAACCTACGAGCAGTACTTC	CSATGFSTYEQYF
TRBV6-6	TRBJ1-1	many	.	TGTGCCAGCAGGCCTCCGGGATCAAACACTGAAGCTTTCTTT	CASRPPGSNTEAFF
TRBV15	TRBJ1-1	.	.	TGTGCCATCGGGACACGACACATGGGGTTAATGAACACTGAAGCTTTCTTT	CAIGTRHMGLMNTEAFF
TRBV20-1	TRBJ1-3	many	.	TGCAGTGCTAGAAGGCAGAAGGGTCCCACCATATATTTT	CSARRQKGPTIYF